This T cell receptor beta chain was documented in a study of T cells in Graves' hyperthyroidism and ophthalmopathy. RNA transcripts were the template for amplifying TCR beta CDR3 regions. HTBI primers drove first-round RT-PCR of the TCR CDR3. TCRdb re-analysed the multiplex PCR reads in MiXCR, keeping a single row per CDR3 protein. The sample lists some 490,000 distinct CDR3 sequences, around a fifth occurring once. This CDR3 is built from 16 residues. The V gene end was trimmed by 1 base and the J gene end by 1 base; junction bases not matched to a gene: 3. Germline assignment: CDR1 SGHTA and CDR2 FQGNSA.

The receptor was isolated from a woman aged 65 to 85 with Graves' ophthalmopathy. V and J are TRBV7-2 and TRBJ2-1; 8 bases align to TRBD2. The sample comprised blood. The CDR3 loop reads CASSLGVAGSYNEQFF. CDR3 DNA sequence: TGTGCCAGCAGCTTAGGGGTAGCGGGGTCCTACAATGAGCAGTTCTTC. The whole variable domain, filled in from reference TRBV7-2 and TRBJ2-1, reads GAGVSQSPSNKVTEKGKDVELRCDPISGHTALYWYRQSLGQGLEFLIYFQGNSAPDKSGLPSDRFSAERTGGSVSTLTIQRTQQEDSAVYLCASSLGVAGSYNEQFFGPGTRLTVL.